Below, 29 T cell receptor beta chains from the same sample are listed, as sequenced in a study of T cells in Graves' hyperthyroidism and ophthalmopathy. Amplification of TCR beta CDR3 regions was performed using RNA transcripts as template. The study used the HTBI primer set for a first-round RT-PCR of the TCR CDR3. TCRdb recomputed calls from the multiplex PCR reads with MiXCR, one row per CDR3 protein. Of 600,000 or so distinct CDR3 sequences listed, 40% to 55% were seen once; the top ten hold nearly 8.5%. Sequenced material: peripheral blood or thyroid tissue (not recorded which). Receptors were obtained from a woman aged 18-35 years with Graves' hyperthyroidism.

This sequence joins TRBV5-1 and TRBJ1-1, with D tentatively TRBD1 (5 bases). There are 15 residues in the CDR3. The germline gives CDR1 SGHRS, CDR2 YFSETQ. V was shortened by 4 bases and J by 5 bases, with 18 bases between the two germline ends. CDR3 sequence: CASSVGSGKSTEAFF. The CDR3 DNA reads TGCGCCAGCAGCGTTGGTTCAGGGAAGAGTACTGAAGCTTTCTTT. Combining the CDR3 with reference TRBV5-1 and TRBJ1-1 gives the whole variable domain KAGVTQTPRYLIKTRGQQVTLSCSPISGHRSVSWYQQTPGQGLQFLFEYFSETQRNKGNFPGRFSGRQFSNSRSEMNVSTLELGDSALYLCASSVGSGKSTEAFFGQGTRLTVV.

This clonotype was observed at least ten times. This chain uses TRBV7-3 with TRBJ1-1, with D unclear. The CDR3 spans 13 residues. The germline V gene has CDR1 SGHTA and CDR2 FQGTGA. V was cut by 5 bases and J by 6 bases, with 13 bases left in between. CDR3 DNA sequence: TGTGCCAGCAGCCCAACTCTGGAGGCTGAAGCTTTCTTT. This translates into CASSPTLEAEAFF.

This clonotype has just a few counts. This chain connects TRBV7-2 to TRBJ1-3; D might be TRBD1 (6 bases). Trimming removed 5 bases from V and 8 bases from J, with 19 bases in between. The CDR3 is made up of 15 amino acids. Germline loops: CDR1 SGHTA, CDR2 FQGNSA. In DNA form, the CDR3 reads TGTGCCAGCAGCCCCTGGACAGCTCGAGGGGACACCATATATTTT. Protein: CASSPWTARGDTIYF.

This rearrangement joins TRBV12-3 or TRBV12-4 to TRBJ1-2; tentative D call: TRBD1 (5 bases). This CDR3 contains 14 residues. Trimming took 6 bases from V and 4 from J, leaving 15 bases between them. The DNA of the CDR3 is TGTGCCAGCAGGGACACCGGGACCACCTATGGCTACACCTTC. Amino acids: CASRDTGTTYGYTF.

The chain has TRBV7-9 and TRBJ2-5, with unresolved D. The DNA end is a closer match to TRBJ2-1, so the J assignment may be wrong. CDR1 and CDR2 from the germline V gene are SEHNR and FQNEAQ (reference sequence). The CDR3 contains 12 residues. CDR3 sequence (DNA): TGTGCCAGCAGCCTGCACATGGATGAGCAGTTCTTC. Protein: CASSLHMDEQFF.

In this sample, this clonotype turned up many times. The chain has TRBV25-1 and TRBJ1-2; D gene unclear. V lost 3 bases to trimming and J lost 4 bases, with 9 bases between them. Germline assignment: CDR1 MGHDK and CDR2 SYGVNS. The CDR3 spans 13 residues. The CDR3 DNA reads as TGTGCCAGCAGTGACCTCGCCAGCTATGGCTACACCTTC. Encoded protein: CASSDLASYGYTF.

The DNA of the CDR3 is TGTGCCAGCTCACCGGGGCCTCACTATGGCTACACCTTC. Amino acids: CASSPGPHYGYTF. The V gene is TRBV18, the J gene TRBJ1-2; TRBD1 might be the D (5 bases). Germline V gene data show CDR1 as KGHSH and CDR2 as LQKENI. The CDR3 totals 13 residues. Trimming stripped 3 bases from V and 3 bases from J, with 8 bases between. The complete variable domain, with remaining parts taken from reference TRBV18 and TRBJ1-2, reads NAGVMQNPRHLVRRRGQEARLRCSPMKGHSHVYWYRQLPEEGLKFMVYLQKENIIDESGMPKERFSAEFPKEGPSILRIQQVVRGDSAAYFCASSPGPHYGYTFGSGTRLTVV.

CDR3 protein: CASSIGAGGYTF. CDR3 coding DNA: TGTGCCAGTAGTATCGGCGCCGGCGGCTACACCTTC. The chain recombines TRBV19 with TRBJ1-2; D call uncertain. The V end lost 3 bases, the J end lost 8 bases, and 10 bases lay between the germline ends. The CDR3 covers 12 residues. CDR1 and CDR2 from the germline V gene are LNHDA and SQIVND (reference sequence).

This CDR3 reads CASRPGEGNTGELFF. The DNA of the CDR3 is TGTGCCAGCAGACCGGGAGAAGGTAACACCGGGGAGCTGTTTTTT. The chain links TRBV6-1 to TRBJ2-2, with a tentative D call TRBD2 (6 bases). The CDR3 has 15 residues. Germline assignment: CDR1 MNHNS and CDR2 SASEGT. V was shortened by 6 bases and J by 2 bases, with 13 bases between the two germline ends.

Notes on this clonotype: One base away lies a much larger clone, so this may be a sequencing read error. V and J are TRBV29-1 and TRBJ1-2; weak D call: TRBD1 (5 bases). This CDR3 has 13 amino acids. V was shortened by 4 bases and J by 1 base, with 10 bases between the two germline ends. Germline CDR1 reads SQVTM; CDR2 reads ANQGSEA. In DNA, the CDR3 is TGCAGCGTTGGGGGCAGGATTAACTATGGCTACACCTTC. It translates to CSVGGRINYGYTF.

On this clonotype itself: One end of the junction fails to match germline, which may point to a read error. The CDR3: CASSFHGQPQHF. CDR3 nucleotides: TGTGCCAGCAGTTTTCACGGGCAGCCCCAGCATTTT. This chain links TRBV10-3 with TRBJ1-5; no reliable D call. The CDR3 is made up of 12 amino acids. CDR1 ENHRY and CDR2 SYGVKD come from the germline V gene.

The rearrangement joins TRBV10-3 to TRBJ1-6, with TRBD1 matching 8 bases. CDR3 length: 15 amino acids. J was trimmed by 4 bases and V by 3 bases; bases with no gene match: 2. Germline lookup yields CDR1 ENHRY and CDR2 SYGVKD. This CDR3 reads CAISDGQGYNSPLHF. Here the CDR3 DNA reads TGTGCCATCAGTGACGGACAGGGTTATAATTCACCCCTCCACTTT.

This clonotype was detected ten times or more. CDR3 loop: CAISEQGQDEQYF. The CDR3, as DNA: TGTGCCATCAGTGAACAGGGGCAGGACGAGCAGTACTTC. V and J are TRBV10-3 and TRBJ2-7, with 7 positions matching TRBD1. CDR1 and CDR2 (germline): ENHRY, SYGVKD. V gave up 3 bases and J gave up 5 bases; unmatched junction bases: 4. This CDR3 region has 13 residues.

This clonotype was seen more than once but under ten times. The chain joins TRBV3-1 to TRBJ1-3; possible D gene TRBD1, 5 bases. Germline CDR1 reads LGHDT; CDR2 reads YNNKEL (reference sequence). The V end was cut by 4 bases, the J end by 8 bases, with 9 bases between. CDR3 length: 12 amino acids. The CDR3 sequence: CASSLKGYTIYF. CDR3 sequence (DNA): TGTGCCAGCAGCCTTAAGGGGTACACCATATATTTT. The whole variable domain, remainder taken from reference TRBV3-1 and TRBJ1-3, is DTAVSQTPKYLVTQMGNDKSIKCEQNLGHDTMYWYKQDSKKFLKIMFSYNNKELIINETVPNRFSPKSPDKAHLNLHINSLELGDSAVYFCASSLKGYTIYFGEGSWLTVV.

V and J are TRBV9 and TRBJ1-1; 7 bases map to TRBD1. CDR3 length equals 15 residues. Germline CDR1 and CDR2: SGDLS and YYNGEE. V lost 0 bases, J lost 2 bases, and 4 bases stayed unmatched. The CDR3, as DNA: TGTGCCAGCAGCGTAGTTACAGGGGCAAACACTGAAGCTTTCTTT. As protein: CASSVVTGANTEAFF.

The gene calls are TRBV7-6 and TRBJ2-7, with 11 nucleotides matching TRBD2. Germline CDR1 reads SGHVS; CDR2 reads FNYEAQ. V lost 7 bases, J lost 6 bases, and 5 bases stayed unmatched. This CDR3 spans 13 amino acids. The CDR3 loop reads CASIRGTSGEQYF. The CDR3, as DNA: TGTGCCAGCATCCGAGGGACTAGCGGCGAGCAGTACTTC.

The sample holds a few counts of this clonotype. The chain uses TRBV2 and TRBJ1-4, with D unresolved. With 4 bases removed from V and 0 bases from J, the gap between germline ends came to 6 bases. This CDR3 comprises 14 residues. Germline CDR1 is SNHLY and CDR2 is FYNNEI. The CDR3 reads CASSGIATNEKLFF. CDR3 nucleotide sequence: TGTGCCAGCAGTGGAATCGCAACTAATGAAAAACTGTTTTTT. Complete variable domain (other parts from reference TRBV2 and TRBJ1-4): EPEVTQTPSHQVTQMGQEVILRCVPISNHLYFYWYRQILGQKVEFLVSFYNNEISEKSEIFDDQFSVERPDGSNFTLKIRSTKLEDSAMYFCASSGIATNEKLFFGSGTQLSVL.

The chain employs TRBV7-8 and TRBJ2-7; 9 bases match TRBD1. Per the germline V gene, CDR1 is SGHVS and CDR2 is FQNEAQ. The CDR3 loop spans 17 amino acids. J was trimmed by 0 bases and V by 3 bases; bases with no gene match: 9. The CDR3 is CASSLDRGPHDSYEQYF. The CDR3 DNA is TGTGCCAGCAGCTTGGACAGGGGACCCCACGACTCCTACGAGCAGTACTTC.

Of note for this clonotype: This may stem from a read error, because a much larger clone lies one nucleotide away. The chain joins TRBV5-4 to TRBJ2-5; D unresolved. Germline V gene data show CDR1 as SGHNT and CDR2 as YYREEE (reference sequence). The CDR3 contains 15 residues. CDR3 protein: CSAADSAVVGETRYF. CDR3 nucleotides: TGCAGCGCGGCCGACTCTGCTGTGGTTGGAGAGACCCGGTACTTC.

This sequence joins TRBV15 and TRBJ2-3, with TRBD2 identical over 9 bases. Looked up from germline, CDR1 is LNHNV and CDR2 is YYDKDF (reference sequence). The CDR3 is 16 amino acids. V lost 0 bases to trimming and J lost 3 bases; unmatched junction nucleotides: 4. The CDR3 sequence: CATSREAGGPTDTQYF. In DNA, the CDR3 is TGTGCCACCAGCAGAGAGGCGGGAGGGCCGACAGATACGCAGTATTTT.

The gene calls are TRBV19 and TRBJ1-4; a possible D gene is TRBD1 (5 bases). CDR1 LNHDA and CDR2 SQIVND come from the germline V gene (reference sequence). V was shortened by 9 bases and J by 2 bases, with 16 bases between the two germline ends. This CDR3 has 15 amino acids. CDR3 amino acids: CASHYRGNTNEKLFF. The DNA for the CDR3 is TGTGCCAGCCACTACCGGGGGAATACTAATGAAAAACTGTTTTTT.

The chain has TRBV7-2 and TRBJ2-7; the match to TRBD2 covers 10 bases. This CDR3 region has 13 residues. V gave up 5 bases and J gave up 11 bases; unmatched junction bases: 9. Germline-derived CDR1 and CDR2 are SGHTA and FQGNSA. CDR3 amino acids: CASSPQREGLEYF. The CDR3 bases are TGTGCCAGCAGCCCACAGCGGGAGGGCCTTGAGTACTTC.

This clonotype occurred once. The chain couples TRBV2 to TRBJ2-2; TRBD2 agrees at 12 bases. CDR1 SNHLY and CDR2 FYNNEI come from the germline V gene. Losses at the gene ends were 7 bases for V and 6 bases for J; bases not matched to a gene: 6. The CDR3 spans 15 residues. The CDR3 loop reads CASTVTSGSAGELFF. The DNA of the CDR3 is TGTGCCAGCACCGTGACTAGCGGGAGCGCCGGGGAGCTGTTTTTT.

This sequence joins TRBV7-9 and TRBJ1-5; D is undetermined. Germline-derived CDR1 and CDR2 are SEHNR and FQNEAQ (reference sequence). The ends were cut back, 1 base at V and 0 bases at J, with 7 bases in the middle. The CDR3 contains 15 residues. Here the CDR3 DNA reads TGTGCCAGCAGCTTAGGCAGCTATAGCAATCAGCCCCAGCATTTT. Translated, it gives CASSLGSYSNQPQHF.

There are a few counts of this clonotype. The junction differs from germline at one of its ends, possibly a read error. This CDR3 is CASSSPGQFHYEQYF. The CDR3 DNA follows: TGTGCCAGCAGTTCACCGGGACAGTTTCACTACGAGCAGTACTTC. The chain uses TRBV24-1 and TRBJ2-5; the match to TRBD1 covers 7 bases. The J call may be mistaken, given a closer DNA end match to TRBJ2-7. CDR1 KGHDR and CDR2 SFDVKD come from the germline V gene. The CDR3 runs 15 residues.

This clonotype has a count of ten or more. The chain combines TRBV10-3 with TRBJ1-5, with TRBD1 matching 8 bases. CDR1 and CDR2 (germline): ENHRY, SYGVKD. The CDR3 length is 14 residues. V was clipped by 4 bases and J by 5 bases; unmatched bases: 4. The CDR3 DNA is TGTGCCATCAGTGTTCAGGGGGCGGATCAGCCCCAGCATTTT. Encoded protein: CAISVQGADQPQHF.

The table lists this clonotype with a few counts. V and J are TRBV24-1 and TRBJ2-5; D may be TRBD2 (6 bases). Deletions cut 4 bases from V and 4 bases from J, with 12 bases between. This CDR3 comprises 14 residues. Germline V gene lookup returns CDR1 KGHDR and CDR2 SFDVKD. In DNA, the CDR3 is TGTGCCACCAGTGACCCCTTGGGGGGAGAGACCCAGTACTTC. Translation gives CATSDPLGGETQYF.

This clonotype was recorded a few times. V and J are TRBV7-2 and TRBJ2-5; no reliable D call. There are 15 residues in the CDR3. Trimming left V 5 bases short and J 9 bases short, with 22 bases between. CDR1 SGHTA and CDR2 FQGNSA come from the germline V gene. CDR3 in amino acids: CASSPNPLPIEAQYF. The CDR3 DNA follows: TGTGCCAGCAGCCCGAACCCCCTCCCGATCGAGGCCCAGTACTTC.

This chain links TRBV5-6 with TRBJ1-2; tentatively, D is TRBD1 (5 bases). CDR1 SGHDT and CDR2 YYEEEE come from the germline V gene. The V gene lost 4 bases and the J gene lost 2 bases, with 12 bases spanning the gap. There are 14 residues in the CDR3. The CDR3 nucleotides read TGTGCCAGCAGCCCCGGGACGTCGAACTATGGCTACACCTTC. The encoded protein is CASSPGTSNYGYTF. The full variable domain, its missing parts supplied by reference TRBV5-6 and TRBJ1-2, is DAGVTQSPTHLIKTRGQQVTLRCSPKSGHDTVSWYQQALGQGPQFIFQYYEEEERQRGNFPDRFSGHQFPNYSSELNVNALLLGDSALYLCASSPGTSNYGYTFGSGTRLTVV.